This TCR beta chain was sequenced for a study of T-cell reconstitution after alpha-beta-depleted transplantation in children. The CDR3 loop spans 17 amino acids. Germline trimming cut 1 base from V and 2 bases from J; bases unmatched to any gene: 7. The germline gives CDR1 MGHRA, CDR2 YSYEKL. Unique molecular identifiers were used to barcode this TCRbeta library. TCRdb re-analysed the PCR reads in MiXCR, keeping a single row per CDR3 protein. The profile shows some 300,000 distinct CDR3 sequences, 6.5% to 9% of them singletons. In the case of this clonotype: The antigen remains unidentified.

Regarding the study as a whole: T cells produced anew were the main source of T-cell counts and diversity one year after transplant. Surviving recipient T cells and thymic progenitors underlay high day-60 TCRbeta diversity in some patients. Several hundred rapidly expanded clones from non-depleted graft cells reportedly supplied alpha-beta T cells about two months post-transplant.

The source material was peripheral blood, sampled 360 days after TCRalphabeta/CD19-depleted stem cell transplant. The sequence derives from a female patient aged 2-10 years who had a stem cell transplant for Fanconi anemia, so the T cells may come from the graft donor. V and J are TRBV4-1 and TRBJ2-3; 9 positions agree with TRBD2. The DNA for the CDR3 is TGCGCCAGCAGCCAAGGGCTAGCGGGGCGTTACACAGATACGCAGTATTTT. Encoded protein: CASSQGLAGRYTDTQYF.